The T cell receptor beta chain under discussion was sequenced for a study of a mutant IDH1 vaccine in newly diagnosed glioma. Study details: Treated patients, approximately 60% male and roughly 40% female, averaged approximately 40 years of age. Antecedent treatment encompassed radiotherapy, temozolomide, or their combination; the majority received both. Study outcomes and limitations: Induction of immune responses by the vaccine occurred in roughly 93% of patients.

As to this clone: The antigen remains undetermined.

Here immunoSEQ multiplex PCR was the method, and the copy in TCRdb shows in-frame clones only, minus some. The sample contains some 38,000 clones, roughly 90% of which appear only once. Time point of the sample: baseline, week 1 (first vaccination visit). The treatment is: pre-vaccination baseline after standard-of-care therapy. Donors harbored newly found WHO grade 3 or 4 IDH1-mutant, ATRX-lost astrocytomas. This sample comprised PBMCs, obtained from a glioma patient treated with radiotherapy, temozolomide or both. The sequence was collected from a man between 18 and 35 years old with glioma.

CDR3 nucleotides: TGCAGCGTTGCAGCTGCGGGACAGAACTATGGCTACACCTTC. Translation: CSVAAAGQNYGYTF. The chain uses TRBV29-1 and TRBJ1-2, with 7 bases identical to TRBD1. Trimming cost V 4 bases and J 2 bases; bases outside gene matches: 7. Germline CDR1 SQVTM, CDR2 ANQGSEA. The CDR3 is 14 residues long.